Each of the 3 T cell receptor beta chains below was sequenced from the same sample in a study of shared clonotypes between healthy human individuals. Naive CD8 cells comprised CD45RO-negative, CCR7-positively selected cells, excluding terminally differentiated effector memory CD45RA+ cells. TCRdb's copy holds only in-frame clones and misses some; the assay was immunoSEQ multiplex PCR. Of 600,000 or so clones listed, about 95% are singletons. Sequencing input: naive CD8+ T cells sorted from blood. These receptor sequences come from a woman aged 25 to 45 in good health.

The V call is TRBV5-6, the J call TRBJ1-4; D unresolved. V lost 2 bases, J lost 3 bases, and 11 bases lay in between. CDR3 length: 15 amino acids. Germline CDR1 and CDR2: SGHDT and YYEEEE. The CDR3: CASSFVDGANEKLFF. The CDR3 nucleotides are TGTGCCAGCAGCTTCGTGGACGGGGCTAATGAAAAACTGTTTTTT.

The gene calls are TRBV7-9 and TRBJ2-5, with D unresolved. This CDR3 is 13 amino acids long. From germline, CDR1 is SEHNR and CDR2 FQNEAQ (reference sequence). Between the trimmed V and J ends, which lost 1 base and 2 bases, there was a span of 5 bases. The CDR3 bases are TGTGCCAGCAGCTTAGGCAGGCAAGAGACCCAGTACTTC. Encoded protein: CASSLGRQETQYF.

CDR3 sequence: CASSSLGTNTEQFF. For the CDR3, the DNA is TGTGCCAGCAGCTCCCTCGGCACTAACACTGAGCAGTTCTTC. The gene calls are TRBV5-6 and TRBJ2-1; D not certain. V was shortened by 3 bases and J by 9 bases, with 16 bases between the two germline ends. The CDR3 runs to 14 residues. From germline, CDR1 is SGHDT and CDR2 YYEEEE. Full variable domain (rest looked up from reference TRBV5-6 and TRBJ2-1): DAGVTQSPTHLIKTRGQQVTLRCSPKSGHDTVSWYQQALGQGPQFIFQYYEEEERQRGNFPDRFSGHQFPNYSSELNVNALLLGDSALYLCASSSLGTNTEQFFGPGTRLTVL.